The next 20 T cell receptor beta chains were all read from a single sample in a study of T cell responses to AZD1222 COVID-19 vaccine. Produced via immunoSEQ multiplex PCR; TCRdb's table is partial and in-frame only. The table includes about 110,000 clones, around 93% detected once. Sequences were derived from peripheral blood, sampled on day 0 of AZD1222 vaccination. The source of these receptors is an adult in good health.

This sequence joins TRBV5-8 and TRBJ1-5, with TRBD1 as a possible D gene (5 bases). This CDR3 has 15 residues. Trimming shortened V by 0 bases and J by 1 base, and 8 bases separated the two germline ends. The germline gives CDR1 SGHTS, CDR2 YDEGEE. The CDR3 DNA follows: TGTGCCAGCAGCTTGGGACAGTTGAGCAATCAGCCCCAGCATTTT. It specifies CASSLGQLSNQPQHF.

This clone has just one count. The V call is TRBV12-3 or TRBV12-4, the J call TRBJ2-1; D not resolved. The CDR3 extends over 13 amino acids. V dropped 8 bases and J dropped 5 bases, with 13 bases sitting between them. The CDR3 DNA sequence: TGTGCCAGCGGGTTGATGCGCCACAATGAGCAGTTCTTC. Amino acids: CASGLMRHNEQFF.

This rearrangement joins TRBV30 to TRBJ2-5; perhaps TRBD1 as D (6 bases). CDR1 and CDR2 from the germline V gene are GTSNPN and SVGIG (reference sequence). The CDR3 runs 13 residues. The V end lost 2 bases, the J end lost 2 bases, and 9 bases lay between the germline ends. Here the CDR3 DNA reads TGTGCCTGGAGTACAGGGCTACAAGAGACCCAGTACTTC. The encoded protein is CAWSTGLQETQYF.

V gene TRBV7-6 combines with J gene TRBJ2-3, with a possible D match to TRBD1 (8 bases). V was cut by 5 bases and J by 9 bases, with 33 bases left in between. This CDR3 comprises 19 residues. The germline gives CDR1 SGHVS, CDR2 FNYEAQ. Here the CDR3 reads CASSGDLRGQAGNSRTQYF. The DNA for the CDR3 is TGTGCCAGCAGCGGGGACCTCAGGGGGCAAGCGGGAAATTCCCGCACGCAGTATTTT. Complete variable domain (other parts from reference TRBV7-6 and TRBJ2-3): GAGVSQSPRYKVTKRGQDVALRCDPISGHVSLYWYRQALGQGPEFLTYFNYEAQQDKSGLPNDRFSAERPEGSISTLTIQRTEQRDSAMYRCASSGDLRGQAGNSRTQYFGPGTRLTVL.

This chain uses TRBV6-5 with TRBJ1-6, with TRBD1 identical over 9 bases. CDR1 is MNHEY, CDR2 SVGAGI, per germline. The CDR3 is 16 amino acids. V shed 6 bases and J 6 bases; nucleotides not matched to a gene: 9. CDR3 nucleotide sequence: TGTGCCAGCAGCTACGACGGGACAGGGTTTAATTCACCCCTCCACTTT. Amino acids: CASSYDGTGFNSPLHF.

The genes are TRBV4-3 and TRBJ1-2, with 9 bases that match TRBD1. V was clipped by 4 bases and J by 4 bases; unmatched bases: 10. Germline CDR1 reads LGHNA; CDR2 reads YSLEER. The CDR3 contains 16 residues. The CDR3 loop is CASSPFRTGVIYGYTF. The CDR3 DNA is TGCGCCAGCAGCCCCTTCCGGACAGGGGTAATCTATGGCTACACCTTC.

V is TRBV6-4 and J is TRBJ2-5; 7 bases align to TRBD2. This CDR3 comprises 16 residues. Germline-derived CDR1 and CDR2 are MRHNA and SNTAGT. The V and J ends lost 5 bases and 5 bases, in that order; junction bases with no gene match: 14. The CDR3 reads CASSPPAGALRETQYF. CDR3 sequence (DNA): TGTGCCAGCAGTCCCCCTGCGGGAGCTCTCAGGGAGACCCAGTACTTC.

This clone has just a few counts. The chain carries TRBV12-5 and TRBJ1-2, with unresolved D. The CDR3 is 13 residues long. V was pared by 1 base and J by 5 bases, with 8 bases between. CDR1 is LGHNT and CDR2 is FRNRAP in the germline V gene. CDR3 loop: CASGLAQTYGYTF. The DNA of the CDR3 is TGTGCTAGTGGTTTGGCCCAGACGTATGGCTACACCTTC.

The gene calls are TRBV2 and TRBJ1-2, with 10 bases aligning to TRBD1. Germline V gene sequence: CDR1 SNHLY, CDR2 FYNNEI. This CDR3 region has 15 residues. Trimming cost V 5 bases and J 4 bases; bases outside gene matches: 7. In DNA form, the CDR3 reads TGTGCCAGCAGTTGGGGACAGGGGCAGGGCTATGGCTACACCTTC. It encodes CASSWGQGQGYGYTF.

V and J are TRBV11-2 and TRBJ2-3, with a possible D match to TRBD2 (6 bases). Trimming shortened V by 5 bases and J by 9 bases, and 15 bases separated the two germline ends. Germline V gene data show CDR1 as SGHAT and CDR2 as FQNNGV. CDR3 length: 13 amino acids. CDR3 sequence: CASSPGLPGTQYF. CDR3 nucleotide sequence: TGTGCCAGCAGCCCGGGACTGCCGGGGACGCAGTATTTT.

V is TRBV2 and J is TRBJ1-5; D gene ambiguous. The V gene lost 4 bases and the J gene lost 0 bases, with 10 bases spanning the gap. The CDR3 totals 15 residues. Germline CDR1 is SNHLY and CDR2 is FYNNEI. The CDR3 sequence is CASSVQTYSNQPQHF. DNA for the CDR3: TGTGCCAGCAGTGTCCAGACGTATAGCAATCAGCCCCAGCATTTT.

This clone appeared once. The chain couples TRBV5-1 to TRBJ2-7; D call uncertain. CDR1 SGHRS and CDR2 YFSETQ come from the germline V gene. The germline V and J ends were trimmed by 2 bases and 6 bases, with 12 bases remaining between them. There are 13 residues in the CDR3. The CDR3 protein is CASSLPPVGEQYF. The CDR3 DNA sequence: TGCGCCAGCAGCTTACCCCCGGTCGGCGAGCAGTACTTC.

This sequence joins TRBV11-2 and TRBJ2-1; tentatively, D is TRBD2 (6 bases). Deletions cut 1 base from V and 4 bases from J, with 8 bases between. The CDR3 has 14 amino acids. Germline CDR1 SGHAT, CDR2 FQNNGV. The CDR3 here is CASSLASAYNEQFF. DNA of the CDR3: TGTGCCAGCAGCTTAGCTAGCGCTTACAATGAGCAGTTCTTC.

J is TRBJ1-1 and V is TRBV25-1; no firm D call. Germline-derived CDR1 and CDR2 are MGHDK and SYGVNS. Between the trimmed V and J ends, which lost 6 bases and 1 base, there was a span of 15 bases. The CDR3 spans 15 residues. The CDR3 loop reads CASSEPTLGNTEAFF. CDR3 sequence (DNA): TGTGCCAGCAGCGAACCTACCCTAGGGAACACTGAAGCTTTCTTT.

This clone was seen a few times. J is TRBJ1-4 and V is TRBV5-1; 9 bases fit TRBD1. CDR1 is SGHRS, CDR2 YFSETQ, per germline. The CDR3 spans 17 residues. The ends lost 4 bases at V and 0 bases at J; junction bases unmatched: 7. The CDR3 DNA follows: TGCGCCAGCAGCCCAGGACAGGGGACCCCAACTAATGAAAAACTGTTTTTT. Translation gives CASSPGQGTPTNEKLFF.

This clone has just one count. V and J are TRBV4-2 and TRBJ1-6, with D possibly TRBD1 on 6 matching bases. This CDR3 has 12 amino acids. Trimming left V 2 bases short and J 11 bases short, with 7 bases between. Germline CDR1 and CDR2: LGHNA and YNFKEQ. CDR3 DNA: TGTGCCAGCAGCCAACAGGGGACACCCCTCCACTTT. Residues: CASSQQGTPLHF.

This chain joins TRBV5-1 and TRBJ1-1, with 7 bases identical to TRBD1. The CDR3 totals 14 residues. After removal of 4 bases from V and 2 bases from J, the junction contained 5 bases not matched to a gene. Per the germline V gene, CDR1 is SGHRS and CDR2 is YFSETQ. The CDR3 region is CASSLGQTNTEAFF. DNA for the CDR3: TGCGCCAGCAGCCTGGGACAGACCAACACTGAAGCTTTCTTT.

The chain combines TRBV7-9 with TRBJ1-4; D call uncertain. In germline, CDR1 is SEHNR, CDR2 FQNEAQ (reference sequence). V lost 1 base to trimming and J lost 4 bases, with 10 bases between them. This CDR3 is built from 15 residues. This chain's CDR3 is CASSLGRLVNEKLFF. The CDR3 bases are TGTGCCAGCAGCTTAGGTCGATTAGTTAATGAAAAACTGTTTTTT.

The CDR3 nucleotides are TGTGCCAGCAGTTTTGGGTGGGCAGGGGACCAGCATTTT. Protein product: CASSFGWAGDQHF. V is TRBV27 and J is TRBJ1-5; a possible D gene is TRBD1 (6 bases). The germline V and J ends were trimmed by 3 bases and 12 bases, with 15 bases remaining between them. The germline gives CDR1 MNHEY, CDR2 SMNVEV (reference sequence). This CDR3 is 13 amino acids long.

The genes are TRBV7-9 and TRBJ1-6, with 12 bases fitting TRBD1. Looked up from germline, CDR1 is SEHNR and CDR2 is FQNEAQ (reference sequence). V shed 5 bases and J 11 bases; nucleotides not matched to a gene: 7. CDR3 length: 15 residues. The CDR3, as DNA: TGTGCCAGCAGCCGGGACAGGGGGCCCTCTCCACCCCTCCACTTT. Translated, it gives CASSRDRGPSPPLHF.